The sequence of this TCR beta chain was determined in a study of T-cell reconstitution after alpha-beta-depleted transplantation in children. Unique molecular identifiers were incorporated into the prepared TCRbeta library. TCRdb re-called the PCR reads through MiXCR, storing one row per CDR3 protein. This table has 780,000 or so distinct CDR3 sequences, under 20% appearing once. In its sample, this clonotype was seen a few times. Its specificity is unknown. Study outcomes and limitations: After transplant, at about two months, alpha-beta T cells were reportedly derived from several hundred expanded graft clones. Among T cells one year after transplant, newly produced cells accounted for most counts and diversity. Certain patients had high TCRbeta diversity at day 60, and it came from recipient T cells and thymic progenitors that survived.

The sample was PBMCs, mostly from graft donor cells, taken 360 days after TCRalphabeta/CD19-depleted stem cell transplant. The sequence derives from a male patient aged 10 to 17 who had a stem cell transplant for acute lymphoblastic leukemia, so the T cells may come from the graft donor.

The CDR3 DNA is TGCAGCGTTGAACCGGGCCAGGAGCAGTTCTTC. Its translation is CSVEPGQEQFF. This sequence joins TRBV29-1 and TRBJ2-1, with D uncertain. CDR3 length: 11 amino acids. With 2 bases removed from V and 10 bases from J, the gap between germline ends came to 9 bases. Germline V gene lookup returns CDR1 SQVTM and CDR2 ANQGSEA.